These T cell receptor beta chains were read from a single sample in a study of blood T cell repertoires in COVID-19. Only in-frame clones appear in the TCRdb table, and some are missing; sequencing was by immunoSEQ multiplex PCR. The table records tens of thousands of clones, approximately 90% of them present only once. The source material was peripheral blood. The origin of the receptors is a male donor with acute or convalescent COVID-19. Both conserved end residues are part of each CDR3. Fields, in order: clone size, D gene, V gene, J gene, CDR3 protein, CDR3 DNA. The D gene is left open where the match is weak. Clone size, where shown, is once, few, many, or a class for clones that have expanded.

clone_size: -; d_call: TRBD1; v_call: TRBV7-3; j_call: TRBJ2-5; cdr3_aa: CASSLRPGGETQYF; cdr3_nt: TGTGCCAGCAGCTTAAGACCAGGGGGAGAGACCCAGTACTTC
clone_size: -; d_call: -; v_call: TRBV6-1; j_call: TRBJ2-7; cdr3_aa: CASSEALGRYEQYF; cdr3_nt: TGTGCCAGCAGTGAAGCGCTGGGGAGGTACGAGCAGTACTTC
clone_size: -; d_call: -; v_call: TRBV28; j_call: TRBJ1-2; cdr3_aa: CASSPIQRLATYGYTF; cdr3_nt: TGTGCCAGCAGCCCAATCCAAAGACTAGCCACCTATGGCTACACCTTC
clone_size: -; d_call: -; v_call: TRBV14; j_call: TRBJ2-7; cdr3_aa: CASSPPGEAGIYEQYF; cdr3_nt: TGTGCCAGCAGCCCCCCGGGGGAGGCTGGGATCTACGAGCAGTACTTC
clone_size: -; d_call: -; v_call: TRBV20-1; j_call: TRBJ1-1; cdr3_aa: CSASLGNTEAFF; cdr3_nt: TGCAGTGCTAGTCTCGGTAACACTGAAGCTTTCTTT
clone_size: -; d_call: -; v_call: TRBV19; j_call: TRBJ2-5; cdr3_aa: CASSLTTGRETQYF; cdr3_nt: TGTGCCAGTAGTCTAACTACAGGGCGGGAGACCCAGTACTTC
clone_size: -; d_call: -; v_call: TRBV3-1/TRBV3-2; j_call: TRBJ1-2; cdr3_aa: CASSQGWQGTTFVYGYTF; cdr3_nt: TGTGCCAGCAGCCAAGGGTGGCAGGGGACAACTTTCGTCTATGGCTACACCTTC
clone_size: -; d_call: TRBD2; v_call: TRBV30; j_call: TRBJ2-5; cdr3_aa: CAWGQNWAGDRETQYF; cdr3_nt: TGTGCCTGGGGGCAGAATTGGGCGGGGGATCGAGAGACCCAGTACTTC
clone_size: -; d_call: TRBD2; v_call: TRBV5-1; j_call: TRBJ2-7; cdr3_aa: CASRRTSGGARSSYEQYF; cdr3_nt: TGCGCCAGCAGGCGGACTAGCGGGGGGGCCCGAAGCTCCTACGAGCAGTACTTC
clone_size: -; d_call: TRBD1; v_call: TRBV5-1; j_call: TRBJ1-4; cdr3_aa: CASSRDPVTGRPSNEKLFF; cdr3_nt: TGCGCCAGCAGCCGAGACCCGGTGACAGGGCGCCCGTCTAATGAAAAACTGTTTTTT
clone_size: -; d_call: -; v_call: TRBV5-1; j_call: TRBJ1-2; cdr3_aa: CASRAAFRGYYGYTF; cdr3_nt: TGCGCCAGCAGAGCAGCCTTTAGGGGCTACTATGGCTACACCTTC
clone_size: -; d_call: TRBD2; v_call: TRBV29-1; j_call: TRBJ2-2; cdr3_aa: CSGRGGGNTGELFF; cdr3_nt: TGCAGCGGGAGAGGCGGGGGGAACACCGGGGAGCTGTTTTTT
clone_size: -; d_call: -; v_call: TRBV24-1; j_call: TRBJ2-3; cdr3_aa: CATKAPGGPDTQYF; cdr3_nt: TGTGCCACCAAGGCCCCAGGAGGCCCAGATACGCAGTATTTT
clone_size: -; d_call: -; v_call: TRBV5-1; j_call: TRBJ2-5; cdr3_aa: CASSLVQGQETQYF; cdr3_nt: TGCGCCAGCAGCTTGGTTCAGGGGCAAGAGACCCAGTACTTC
clone_size: -; d_call: TRBD1; v_call: TRBV5-1; j_call: TRBJ2-4; cdr3_aa: CASSFEGARVLGNIQYF; cdr3_nt: TGCGCCAGCAGCTTCGAGGGGGCGCGAGTACTGGGAAACATTCAGTACTTC
clone_size: -; d_call: -; v_call: TRBV6-1; j_call: TRBJ1-6; cdr3_aa: CASRRVYNSPLHF; cdr3_nt: TGTGCCAGCAGGAGGGTCTATAATTCACCCCTCCACTTT
clone_size: -; d_call: -; v_call: TRBV3-1/TRBV3-2; j_call: TRBJ1-3; cdr3_aa: CASSPRSGVGNTIYF; cdr3_nt: TGTGCCAGCAGCCCTCGTTCAGGGGTTGGAAACACCATATATTTT
clone_size: -; d_call: TRBD1; v_call: TRBV27; j_call: TRBJ2-7; cdr3_aa: CASSSLRQGPYEQYF; cdr3_nt: TGTGCCAGCAGTTCTCTCCGACAGGGACCCTACGAGCAGTACTTC
clone_size: -; d_call: -; v_call: TRBV7-6; j_call: TRBJ1-6; cdr3_aa: CASSLQQGRISPLHF; cdr3_nt: TGTGCCAGCAGCTTGCAACAGGGTCGGATATCACCCCTCCACTTT
clone_size: -; d_call: -; v_call: TRBV6-5; j_call: TRBJ2-2; cdr3_aa: CASRVGNTGELFF; cdr3_nt: TGTGCCAGCAGGGTCGGTAACACCGGGGAGCTGTTTTTT
clone_size: -; d_call: TRBD2; v_call: TRBV4-1; j_call: TRBJ2-7; cdr3_aa: CASSQDLAGSYEQYF; cdr3_nt: TGCGCCAGCAGCCAAGACCTAGCGGGGTCCTACGAGCAGTACTTC
clone_size: few; d_call: -; v_call: TRBV5-1; j_call: TRBJ2-2; cdr3_aa: CASSLGSLTGELFF; cdr3_nt: TGCGCCAGCAGCTTAGGGAGCCTCACCGGGGAGCTGTTTTTT
clone_size: -; d_call: -; v_call: TRBV7-7; j_call: TRBJ2-1; cdr3_aa: CASSSGDQQFF; cdr3_nt: TGTGCTAGCAGCTCCGGGGATCAGCAGTTCTTC
clone_size: -; d_call: -; v_call: TRBV5-1; j_call: TRBJ1-2; cdr3_aa: CASSLPGEYGYTF; cdr3_nt: TGCGCCAGCAGCTTGCCAGGGGAGTACGGCTACACCTTC
clone_size: -; d_call: -; v_call: TRBV6-5; j_call: TRBJ1-6; cdr3_aa: CASSSVEGTLHF; cdr3_nt: TGTGCCAGCAGTTCCGTAGAGGGCACCCTCCACTTT
clone_size: -; d_call: TRBD2; v_call: TRBV5-1; j_call: TRBJ2-7; cdr3_aa: CASSLDGGGTYEQYF; cdr3_nt: TGCGCCAGCAGCTTGGATGGCGGGGGGACCTACGAGCAGTACTTC
clone_size: -; d_call: -; v_call: TRBV24-1; j_call: TRBJ2-5; cdr3_aa: CATSGGVNQETQYF; cdr3_nt: TGTGCCACCAGTGGAGGCGTGAACCAAGAGACCCAGTACTTC
clone_size: -; d_call: -; v_call: TRBV9; j_call: TRBJ2-5; cdr3_aa: CASSVGGSAHQETQYF; cdr3_nt: TGTGCCAGCAGCGTAGGAGGTAGCGCCCACCAAGAGACCCAGTACTTC
clone_size: -; d_call: TRBD1; v_call: TRBV6-5; j_call: TRBJ1-1; cdr3_aa: CASTQGQGIFF; cdr3_nt: TGTGCCAGCACGCAGGGACAGGGGATCTTCTTT
clone_size: -; d_call: -; v_call: TRBV7-9; j_call: TRBJ1-4; cdr3_aa: CASSLDKNEKLFF; cdr3_nt: TGTGCCAGCAGCTTAGACAAGAATGAAAAACTGTTTTTT
clone_size: once; d_call: TRBD1; v_call: TRBV6-6; j_call: TRBJ2-5; cdr3_aa: CASSWTGIQETQYF; cdr3_nt: TGTGCCAGCAGTTGGACAGGCATACAAGAGACCCAGTACTTC
clone_size: -; d_call: -; v_call: TRBV21-1; j_call: TRBJ1-1; cdr3_aa: CASSCLIHSAEKTMNTEAFF; cdr3_nt: TGTGCCAGCAGCTGTTTGATCCACTCGGCGGAAAAGACTATGAACACTGAAGCTTTCTTT
clone_size: -; d_call: -; v_call: TRBV4-2; j_call: TRBJ2-1; cdr3_aa: CASSQNFLQFF; cdr3_nt: TGTGCCAGCAGCCAAAATTTCTTGCAGTTCTTC
clone_size: -; d_call: -; v_call: TRBV5-4; j_call: TRBJ2-1; cdr3_aa: CASSSRDSSSYNEQFF; cdr3_nt: TGTGCCAGCAGCTCCAGGGACTCGAGCTCCTACAATGAGCAGTTCTTC
clone_size: -; d_call: TRBD1; v_call: TRBV5-8; j_call: TRBJ1-1; cdr3_aa: CASSIGTAENTEAFF; cdr3_nt: TGTGCCAGCAGCATCGGGACAGCCGAGAACACTGAAGCTTTCTTT
clone_size: once; d_call: TRBD2; v_call: TRBV27; j_call: TRBJ2-7; cdr3_aa: CASSVPGLSFSEQYF; cdr3_nt: TGTGCCAGCAGTGTACCGGGACTATCCTTCTCCGAGCAGTACTTC
clone_size: once; d_call: TRBD1; v_call: TRBV2; j_call: TRBJ1-2; cdr3_aa: CASSSGDSYGYTF; cdr3_nt: TGTGCCAGCAGCTCCGGGGACAGTTATGGCTACACCTTC